This entry concerns a single TCR beta chain. Its specificity is unknown. This entry is derived from a study of shared clonotypes between healthy human individuals. General study results and limits: Donor scarcity curtailed the genetic and exposure-history diversity represented herein. The generation probabilities recorded for non-shared clonotypes fell below those of clonotypes shared by all four donors.

The CDR3 has 17 amino acids. Looked up from germline, CDR1 is MGHRA and CDR2 is YSYEKL. The V end lost 0 bases, the J end lost 8 bases, and 20 bases lay between the germline ends. A roughly 200 ng quantity of DNA, around 30,000 T cell genomes, went into the sorted-subset replicate PCRs. Assay used: immunoSEQ multiplex PCR; TCRdb lists only in-frame clones, some missing. The sample has approximately 1,500,000 clones; around 97% are singletons. The TCR was taken from a young man in good health. This chain joins TRBV4-1 and TRBJ2-1; TRBD2 might be the D (5 bases). The sequenced material came from naive CD4+ T cells sorted from blood. The subset here: CD45RA+ positively selected. The CDR3 here is CASSQDPREAVWYEQFF. The DNA for the CDR3 is TGCGCCAGCAGCCAAGATCCCCGGGAAGCGGTGTGGTATGAGCAGTTCTTC.